The 11 T cell receptor beta chains in this list originate from one sample, sequenced in a study of blood T cell repertoires in COVID-19. Only in-frame clones appear in the TCRdb table, and some are missing; sequencing was by immunoSEQ multiplex PCR. Here the sample spans around 180,000 clones, about 87% being singletons. The sequenced material came from peripheral blood. The receptor set was obtained from a man aged 55-75 years with acute or convalescent COVID-19.

This chain uses TRBV11-2 with TRBJ2-7, with 9 bases lining up with TRBD1. After removal of 3 bases from V and 6 bases from J, the junction contained 15 bases not matched to a gene. This CDR3 spans 17 amino acids. Germline lookup yields CDR1 SGHAT and CDR2 FQNNGV. The CDR3 DNA is TGTGCCAGCAGCTTCTATGCCGGGACAGGGAAGATTGGCGAGCAGTACGTC. It codes for CASSFYAGTGKIGEQYV.

In this sample, this clone turned up a few times. The rearrangement uses TRBV30 and TRBJ1-3; D is perhaps TRBD1 (6 bases). The CDR3 length is 15 residues. Looked up from germline, CDR1 is GTSNPN and CDR2 is SVGIG (reference sequence). Trimming removed 4 bases at V and 2 bases at J, with 15 bases between. The CDR3 protein is CAWTKRGNTGNTIYF. The CDR3 DNA reads as TGTGCCTGGACAAAGAGGGGGAACACTGGAAACACCATATATTTT. Complete variable domain (other parts from reference TRBV30 and TRBJ1-3): SQTIHQWPATLVQPVGSPLSLECTVEGTSNPNLYWYRQAAGRGLQLLFYSVGIGQISSEVPQNLSASRPQDRQFILSSKKLLLSDSGFYLCAWTKRGNTGNTIYFGEGSWLTVV.

V gene TRBV24-1 combines with J gene TRBJ2-5, with 9 bases that match TRBD1. The junction had 9 bases not matched to a gene; V was cut back by 1 base and J by 7 bases. The CDR3 length is 16 residues. Germline V gene data show CDR1 as KGHDR and CDR2 as SFDVKD. The CDR3 sequence: CATSDFRTGDRGTQYF. In DNA, the CDR3 is TGTGCCACCAGTGATTTCCGGACAGGGGACCGAGGGACCCAGTACTTC.

The V call is TRBV11-1, the J call TRBJ2-3, with TRBD2 matching 10 bases. J gave up 6 bases and V 4 bases, and 10 bases lay outside the gene matches. Germline V gene lookup returns CDR1 SGHAT and CDR2 FQDESV (reference sequence). The CDR3 length is 16 residues. The CDR3 reads CASSSQAGGPGDTQYF. The DNA for the CDR3 is TGTGCCAGCAGCTCTCAAGCGGGAGGGCCCGGGGATACGCAGTATTTT.

Notes on this clone: One end of the junction is discordant with germline, which a read error may explain. The V gene is TRBV2, the J gene TRBJ2-5; 8 nucleotides match TRBD2. CDR3 length: 11 amino acids. The germline CDR1 and CDR2 sequences are SNHLY and FYNNEI. CDR3 region: CASIGLAGGDF. CDR3 nucleotide sequence: TGTGCCAGCATCGGACTAGCTGGGGGGGACTTC. The full variable domain, rest sourced from reference TRBV2 and TRBJ2-5, is EPEVTQTPSHQVTQMGQEVILRCVPISNHLYFYWYRQILGQKVEFLVSFYNNEISEKSEIFDDQFSVERPDGSNFTLKIRSTKLEDSAMYFCASIGLAGGDFGPGTRLLVL.

The chain links TRBV27 to TRBJ1-6; D not certain. The V gene lost 2 bases and the J gene lost 2 bases, with 7 bases spanning the gap. CDR1 MNHEY and CDR2 SMNVEV come from the germline V gene (reference sequence). The CDR3 covers 15 residues. The CDR3 sequence is CASSLNRAYNSPLHF. The CDR3, as DNA: TGTGCCAGCAGTTTAAACCGGGCCTATAATTCACCCCTCCACTTT.

The rearrangement links TRBV5-1 to TRBJ2-3; possibly TRBD1 for D (5 bases). V lost 5 bases and J lost 0, with 13 bases in between. The germline gives CDR1 SGHRS, CDR2 YFSETQ. This CDR3 has 15 amino acids. The DNA for the CDR3 is TGCGCCAGCAGGAGACAGCAGTCTAGCACAGATACGCAGTATTTT. Residues: CASRRQQSSTDTQYF.

The gene calls are TRBV27 and TRBJ2-7; the D gene is possibly TRBD1 (5 bases). V lost 4 bases, J lost 2 bases, and 12 bases lay in between. Germline V gene data show CDR1 as MNHEY and CDR2 as SMNVEV (reference sequence). The CDR3 covers 14 residues. CDR3 nucleotides: TGTGCCAGCAGTTATCGTCAGGGAACCTACGAGCAGTACTTC. Translation gives CASSYRQGTYEQYF.

The V and J genes are TRBV5-1 and TRBJ1-2; 7 positions match TRBD1. V lost 4 bases, J lost 4 bases, and 4 bases stayed unmatched. The CDR3 covers 13 residues. The germline V gene encodes CDR1 SGHRS and CDR2 YFSETQ. In DNA form, the CDR3 reads TGCGCCAGCAGCGAGGACAGGCTCTATGGCTACACCTTC. Translated, it gives CASSEDRLYGYTF.

The CDR3 sequence: CASSTRDRGNTEAFF. The DNA for the CDR3 is TGTGCCAGCAGTACCCGGGACAGGGGAAACACTGAAGCTTTCTTT. J is TRBJ1-1 and V is TRBV6-2 or TRBV6-3, with 10 bases identical to TRBD1. Germline values: CDR1 MNHEY, CDR2 SVGEGT. The CDR3 totals 15 residues. Trimming at V came to 5 bases and at J to 2 bases, leaving 5 bases not matched to a gene.

This chain uses TRBV7-3 with TRBJ2-1; no clear D gene. Germline V gene sequence: CDR1 SGHTA, CDR2 FQGTGA. The germline V and J ends were trimmed by 0 bases and 5 bases, with 5 bases remaining between them. This CDR3 spans 13 amino acids. The CDR3 DNA reads as TGTGCCAGCAGCTTAACTAGAAACAATGAGCAGTTCTTC. Protein sequence: CASSLTRNNEQFF.